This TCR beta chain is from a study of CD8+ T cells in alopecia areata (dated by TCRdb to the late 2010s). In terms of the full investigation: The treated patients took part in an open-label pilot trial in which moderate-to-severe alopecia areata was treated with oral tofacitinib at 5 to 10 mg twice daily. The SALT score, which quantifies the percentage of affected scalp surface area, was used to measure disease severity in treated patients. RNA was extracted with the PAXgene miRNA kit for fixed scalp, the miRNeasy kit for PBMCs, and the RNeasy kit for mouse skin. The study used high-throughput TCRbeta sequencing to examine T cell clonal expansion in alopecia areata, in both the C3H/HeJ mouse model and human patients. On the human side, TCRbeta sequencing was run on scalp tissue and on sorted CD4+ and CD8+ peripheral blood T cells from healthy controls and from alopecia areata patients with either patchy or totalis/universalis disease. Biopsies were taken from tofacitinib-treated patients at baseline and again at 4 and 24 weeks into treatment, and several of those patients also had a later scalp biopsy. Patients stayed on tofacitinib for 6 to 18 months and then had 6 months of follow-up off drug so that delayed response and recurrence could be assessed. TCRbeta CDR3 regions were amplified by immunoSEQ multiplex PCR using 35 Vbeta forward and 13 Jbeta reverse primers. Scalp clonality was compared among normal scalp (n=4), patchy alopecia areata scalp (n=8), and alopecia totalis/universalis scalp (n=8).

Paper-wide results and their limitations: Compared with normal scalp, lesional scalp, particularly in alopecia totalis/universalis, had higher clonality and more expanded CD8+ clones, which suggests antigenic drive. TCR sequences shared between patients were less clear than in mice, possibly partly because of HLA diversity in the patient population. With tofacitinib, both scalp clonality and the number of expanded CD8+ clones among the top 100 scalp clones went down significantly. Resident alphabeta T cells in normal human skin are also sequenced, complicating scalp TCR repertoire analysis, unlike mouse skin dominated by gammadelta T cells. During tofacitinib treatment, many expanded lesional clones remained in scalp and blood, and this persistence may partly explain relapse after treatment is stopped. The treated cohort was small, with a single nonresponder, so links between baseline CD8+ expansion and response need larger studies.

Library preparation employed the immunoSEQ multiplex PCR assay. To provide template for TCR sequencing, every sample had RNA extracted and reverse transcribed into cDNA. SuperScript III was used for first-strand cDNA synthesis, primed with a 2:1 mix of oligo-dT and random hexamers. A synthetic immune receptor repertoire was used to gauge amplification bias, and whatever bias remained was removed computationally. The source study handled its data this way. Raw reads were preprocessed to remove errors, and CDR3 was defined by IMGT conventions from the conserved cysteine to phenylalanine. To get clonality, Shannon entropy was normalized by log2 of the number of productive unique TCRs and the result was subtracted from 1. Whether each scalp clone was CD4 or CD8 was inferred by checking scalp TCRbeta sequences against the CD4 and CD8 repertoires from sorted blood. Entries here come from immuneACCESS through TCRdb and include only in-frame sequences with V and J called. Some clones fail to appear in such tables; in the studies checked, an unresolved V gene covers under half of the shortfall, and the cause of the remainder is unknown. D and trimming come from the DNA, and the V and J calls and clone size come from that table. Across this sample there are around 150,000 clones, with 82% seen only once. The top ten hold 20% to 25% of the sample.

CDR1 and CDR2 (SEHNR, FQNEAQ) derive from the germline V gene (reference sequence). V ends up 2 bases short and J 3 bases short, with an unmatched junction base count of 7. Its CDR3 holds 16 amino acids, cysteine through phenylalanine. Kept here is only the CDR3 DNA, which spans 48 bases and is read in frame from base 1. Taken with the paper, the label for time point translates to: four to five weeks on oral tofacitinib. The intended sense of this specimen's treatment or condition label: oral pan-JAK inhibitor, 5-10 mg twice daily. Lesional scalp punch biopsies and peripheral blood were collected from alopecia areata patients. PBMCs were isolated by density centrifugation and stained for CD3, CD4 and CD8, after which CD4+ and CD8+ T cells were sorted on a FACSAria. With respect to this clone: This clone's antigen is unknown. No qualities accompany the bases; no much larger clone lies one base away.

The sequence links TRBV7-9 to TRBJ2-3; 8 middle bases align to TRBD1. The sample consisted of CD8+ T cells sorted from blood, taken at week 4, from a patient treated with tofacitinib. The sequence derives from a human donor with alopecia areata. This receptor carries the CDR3 CASSLFQGAGTDTQYF. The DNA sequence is TGTGCCAGCAGCTTATTTCAGGGGGCCGGGACAGATACGCAGTATTTT.